A single sample gave rise to the 21 T cell receptor beta chains below, sequenced in a study of technical replicates of blood from a few donors. Using immunoSEQ multiplex PCR, the repertoire was profiled, and TCRdb retains in-frame clones only, with some absent. The sample has approximately 85,000 clones; 94% are singletons. Sequencing was done on a sample of T cells isolated from PBMCs. The receptors derive from a human donor in good health.

This chain links TRBV28 with TRBJ1-1; D call uncertain. The CDR3 length is 13 residues. V lost 6 bases to trimming and J lost 7 bases, with 15 bases between them. Germline V lookup: CDR1 MDHEN, CDR2 SYDVKM. CDR3: CASSQASPIEAFF. CDR3 DNA sequence: TGTGCCAGCAGCCAAGCGTCTCCTATTGAAGCTTTCTTT. The full variable domain, in which reference TRBV28 and TRBJ1-1 provide the parts outside the CDR3, is DVKVTQSSRYLVKRTGEKVFLECVQDMDHENMFWYRQDPGLGLRLIYFSYDVKMKEKGDIPEGYSVSREKKERFSLILESASTNQTSMYLCASSQASPIEAFFGQGTRLTVV.

J is TRBJ2-5 and V is TRBV7-3; D might be TRBD1 (6 bases). Germline V CDR1 and CDR2: SGHTA, FQGTGA. The CDR3 length is 13 residues. V was shortened by 5 bases and J by 4 bases, with 11 bases between the two germline ends. The CDR3: CASSTGIGETQYF. The CDR3 region has the DNA TGTGCCAGCAGCACAGGGATTGGAGAGACCCAGTACTTC.

The chain links TRBV9 to TRBJ2-7; D unclear. The CDR3 is 14 residues long. V was pared by 0 bases and J by 7 bases, with 14 bases between. Germline lookup yields CDR1 SGDLS and CDR2 YYNGEE. In nucleotides, the CDR3 is TGTGCCAGCAGCGTAGGTGGCACCCAGGTGGAGCAGTACTTC. Translation: CASSVGGTQVEQYF.

This clone has a handful of counts. As DNA, the CDR3 is TGTGCCACCAGCAGAGAACAGGGATCGTGGAGCACTGAAGCTTTCTTT. This translates into CATSREQGSWSTEAFF. The J gene is TRBJ1-1, the V gene TRBV15, with a possible D match to TRBD1 (6 bases). CDR3 length equals 16 residues. Germline CDR1 and CDR2: LNHNV and YYDKDF (reference sequence). Trimming cost V 0 bases and J 4 bases, with 15 bases left between them. The entire variable domain, with the rest obtained from reference TRBV15 and TRBJ1-1, is as follows: DAMVIQNPRYQVTQFGKPVTLSCSQTLNHNVMYWYQQKSSQAPKLLFHYYDKDFNNEADTPDNFQSRRPNTSFCFLDIRSPGLGDTAMYLCATSREQGSWSTEAFFGQGTRLTVV.

The chain employs TRBV9 and TRBJ2-7, with D possibly matching TRBD1 (6 bases). Trimming removed 0 bases from V and 0 bases from J, with 7 bases in between. Germline-derived CDR1 and CDR2 are SGDLS and YYNGEE. The CDR3 has 14 residues. The CDR3 DNA follows: TGTGCCAGCAGCGTAGCGACAGGCTCCTACGAGCAGTACTTC. Protein: CASSVATGSYEQYF.

The chain couples TRBV9 to TRBJ2-7; 7 bases fit TRBD1. With V trimmed by 1 base and J by 2 bases, 3 bases remained unmatched. Germline V gene data show CDR1 as SGDLS and CDR2 as YYNGEE. The CDR3 has 14 amino acids. This chain's CDR3 is CASSVRDRAYEQYF. The CDR3 bases are TGTGCCAGCAGCGTAAGGGACAGAGCCTACGAGCAGTACTTC. Together with reference TRBV9 and TRBJ2-7, the CDR3 gives the full variable domain: DSGVTQTPKHLITATGQRVTLRCSPRSGDLSVYWYQQSLDQGLQFLIQYYNGEERAKGNILERFSAQQFPDLHSELNLSSLELGDSALYFCASSVRDRAYEQYFGPGTRLTVT.

This rearrangement joins TRBV9 to TRBJ2-2; tentatively, D is TRBD2 (6 bases). The V gene lost 3 bases and the J gene lost 4 bases, with 16 bases spanning the gap. CDR1 is SGDLS and CDR2 is YYNGEE in the germline V gene. CDR3 length equals 16 residues. The CDR3 region has the DNA TGTGCCAGCAGCGGTAGCGGCTCGCGGGGCACCGGGGAGCTGTTTTTT. Protein sequence: CASSGSGSRGTGELFF.

The V gene is TRBV2, the J gene TRBJ1-2; 8 bases map to TRBD1. V gave up 6 bases and J gave up 4 bases; unmatched junction bases: 10. There are 15 residues in the CDR3. CDR1 is SNHLY and CDR2 is FYNNEI in the germline V gene. CDR3 loop: CASRLGQGEFYGYTF. As DNA, the CDR3 is TGTGCCAGCAGGCTAGGACAGGGAGAATTCTATGGCTACACCTTC. Full variable domain (rest looked up from reference TRBV2 and TRBJ1-2): EPEVTQTPSHQVTQMGQEVILRCVPISNHLYFYWYRQILGQKVEFLVSFYNNEISEKSEIFDDQFSVERPDGSNFTLKIRSTKLEDSAMYFCASRLGQGEFYGYTFGSGTRLTVV.

This sequence joins TRBV29-1 and TRBJ2-5; 7 nucleotides match TRBD1. V was pared by 6 bases and J by 9 bases, with 19 bases of the junction left unmatched. The CDR3 runs to 15 residues. Germline V gene sequence: CDR1 SQVTM, CDR2 ANQGSEA. The chain's CDR3 is CSVEPTRQGRVAQYF. CDR3 sequence (DNA): TGCAGCGTAGAACCCACTCGACAGGGTAGAGTCGCCCAGTACTTC. Full variable domain (missing parts from reference TRBV29-1 and TRBJ2-5): SAVISQKPSRDICQRGTSLTIQCQVDSQVTMMFWYRQQPGQSLTLIATANQGSEATYESGFVIDKFPISRPNLTFSTLTVSNMSPEDSSIYLCSVEPTRQGRVAQYFGPGTRLLVL.

This clone is a singleton in its sample. The rearrangement joins TRBV4-1 to TRBJ2-3, with TRBD2 matching over 16 bases. CDR3 size: 16 residues. V shed 8 bases, J shed 5 bases, and the junction held 7 bases outside the gene matches. The germline CDR1 and CDR2 sequences are MGHRA and YSYEKL. The CDR3 DNA sequence: TGCGCCAGCGGGACTAGCGGGGGGGCCTGGGTAGATACGCAGTATTTT. Translating it yields CASGTSGGAWVDTQYF.

This chain uses TRBV4-1 with TRBJ2-1; TRBD1 aligns across 7 bases. The CDR3 extends over 16 amino acids. Germline trimming cut 0 bases from V and 3 bases from J; bases unmatched to any gene: 5. Germline loops: CDR1 MGHRA, CDR2 YSYEKL. The chain's CDR3 is CASSQDPDRYYNEQFF. The CDR3 DNA is TGCGCCAGCAGCCAAGATCCGGACAGGTACTACAATGAGCAGTTCTTC.

The rearrangement links TRBV5-6 to TRBJ2-3; unclear D gene. Trimming cost V 4 bases and J 2 bases, with 14 bases left between them. The V gene's germline CDR1 is SGHDT and CDR2 YYEEEE. The CDR3 length is 15 residues. In DNA form, the CDR3 reads TGTGCCAGCAGCCCCTATCTGACAACCACAGATACGCAGTATTTT. Its translation: CASSPYLTTTDTQYF.

This chain uses TRBV6-4 with TRBJ1-1; unclear D gene. The V end lost 3 bases, the J end lost 4 bases, and 12 bases lay between the germline ends. There are 14 residues in the CDR3. Germline V gene lookup returns CDR1 MRHNA and CDR2 SNTAGT. CDR3 loop: CASSEGRVTTEAFF. CDR3 sequence (DNA): TGTGCCAGCAGTGAGGGCCGAGTGACCACTGAAGCTTTCTTT.

J is TRBJ1-3 and V is TRBV30, with TRBD1 matching over 7 bases. The ends lost 3 bases at V and 0 bases at J; junction bases unmatched: 5. The length of the CDR3 is 15 residues. Germline lookup yields CDR1 GTSNPN and CDR2 SVGIG (reference sequence). The DNA of the CDR3 is TGTGCCTGGAGCAAACAGGGGCCCTCTGGAAACACCATATATTTT. Protein sequence: CAWSKQGPSGNTIYF.

This rearrangement joins TRBV4-1 to TRBJ2-1; D might be TRBD1 (5 bases). V was shortened by 3 bases and J by 3 bases, with 18 bases between the two germline ends. Germline V gives CDR1 MGHRA, CDR2 YSYEKL. The CDR3 consists of 17 residues. CDR3 bases: TGCGCCAGCAGCCAGAGCCGTCAGGGTCTCTTCTACAATGAGCAGTTCTTC. It encodes CASSQSRQGLFYNEQFF.

This clone was recorded only once. The V call is TRBV28, the J call TRBJ1-1, with TRBD1 matching 8 bases. Germline assignment: CDR1 MDHEN and CDR2 SYDVKM. V was pared by 5 bases and J by 4 bases, with 6 bases of the junction left unmatched. This CDR3 has 14 amino acids. The CDR3 loop reads CASSPQDRATEAFF. CDR3 DNA sequence: TGTGCCAGCAGTCCCCAGGACAGGGCCACTGAAGCTTTCTTT.

The chain joins TRBV5-8 to TRBJ2-2, with 12 bases identical to TRBD1. The CDR3 has 16 residues. Unmatched junction bases numbered 9, after V lost 5 bases and J lost 7 bases. Germline CDR1 SGHTS, CDR2 YDEGEE. CDR3 DNA sequence: TGTGCCAGCAGGATCCCGGGACAGGGGGCGGTCGGGGAGCTGTTTTTT. Protein sequence: CASRIPGQGAVGELFF.

The J gene is TRBJ1-1, the V gene TRBV9; perhaps TRBD1 as D (6 bases). Germline loops: CDR1 SGDLS, CDR2 YYNGEE. The V gene lost 3 bases and the J gene lost 3 bases, with 12 bases spanning the gap. CDR3 size: 14 residues. In DNA form, the CDR3 reads TGTGCCAGCAGCGCCGGACAGAGATACACTGAAGCTTTCTTT. Amino acid sequence: CASSAGQRYTEAFF.

The chain carries TRBV7-9 and TRBJ2-1; TRBD1 aligns across 8 bases. Germline CDR1 is SEHNR and CDR2 is FQNEAQ (reference sequence). V gave up 5 bases and J gave up 7 bases; unmatched junction bases: 10. The CDR3 is made up of 15 amino acids. The CDR3 protein is CASSPWDRTSNEQFF. The DNA of the CDR3 is TGTGCCAGCAGCCCATGGGACAGGACTTCGAATGAGCAGTTCTTC.

This clone was picked up one time. The chain employs TRBV6-1 and TRBJ2-5; 9 positions match TRBD2. This CDR3 region has 15 residues. The ends lost 4 bases at V and 4 bases at J; junction bases unmatched: 7. CDR1 is MNHNS and CDR2 is SASEGT in the germline V gene. DNA for the CDR3: TGTGCCAGCAGTGGGGTCGCGGGGGGGCCAGAGACCCAGTACTTC. Translation: CASSGVAGGPETQYF.

The J gene is TRBJ2-7, the V gene TRBV19, with D possibly being TRBD2 (5 bases). Germline V gene lookup returns CDR1 LNHDA and CDR2 SQIVND (reference sequence). CDR3 length equals 13 residues. Deletions cut 3 bases from V and 7 bases from J, with 13 bases between. Here the CDR3 reads CASSMAAGGEQYF. CDR3 in DNA: TGTGCCAGTAGTATGGCCGCGGGTGGGGAGCAGTACTTC.